This T cell receptor (beta chain) was obtained from a study of blood T cell repertoires in COVID-19. The J segment lost 2 bases and the V segment lost 3 bases, leaving 7 bases of the junction unmatched. This CDR3 comprises 16 residues. CDR1 SNHLY and CDR2 FYNNEI come from the germline V gene. Data came from immunoSEQ multiplex PCR; TCRdb stores just in-frame clones and leaves some out. The data hold about 300,000 clones, with 89% observed a single time. Participant age was roughly 18 to 100 years, and participants resided in fewer than 30 US areas. The study assigned cohorts using participant-reported clinical history.

This chain links TRBV2 with TRBJ1-3; TRBD1 matches 7 bases. The material sequenced was PBMCs or T cells enriched from blood (not recorded which). The clonotype originates from a woman in her 50s who had been exposed to COVID-19. The CDR3 coding sequence is TGTGCCAGCAGTGAGGTTGGTCAGGGGGCTGGAAACACCATATATTTT. It codes for CASSEVGQGAGNTIYF.